This T cell receptor (beta chain) was captured by sequencing in a study of regulatory T cells in long-lasting Graves disease. Findings of the study overall: More public clonotypes were shared by persistent patients (around 2,800) than by new patients (fewer than 1,000).

Construction of TCR beta libraries relied on iRepertoire HTBI primers and on Arm-PCR targeting CDR3 regions. Study processing details: Identified segments across samples numbered just over 60 TRBV and approximately 15 TRBJ. TCRdb reprocessed the multiplex PCR reads with MiXCR, giving one entry per CDR3 protein. These V and J calls are TCRdb output, not the study's own analysis. In the table there are 350,000 to 500,000 distinct CDR3 sequences, over 15% of which are singletons. Time point indicated: newly diagnosed GD, antithyroid drugs for less than 3 months. After RNA was extracted from PBMCs, the TCR library was made from it. V was trimmed by 3 bases and J by 7 bases, leaving 25 bases between them. Germline values: CDR1 SEHNR, CDR2 FQNEAQ (reference sequence). The CDR3 has 17 amino acids. This clonotype was seen a few times. What it binds is not known. These sequences were also reported in another study, on T cells in Graves' hyperthyroidism and ophthalmopathy. That investigation notes: Researchers defined stable Graves' hyperthyroidism as no ophthalmopathy progression within 18 months. Diagnoses were made from clinical symptoms, serum measures (thyroxine and TRAb), thyroid ultrasound and orbital computed tomography.

This TCR came from a woman aged 30 to 39 with Graves disease. V is TRBV7-9 and J is TRBJ2-7, with a weak D call TRBD2 (5 bases). This material consisted of peripheral blood mononuclear cells (PBMCs), taken at new diagnosis, from a patient treated with antithyroid drugs. DNA of the CDR3: TGTGCCAGCAGCTTTGAGCGACACTCAAGTCTAGCCGGGGAGCAGTACTTC. Translated, it gives CASSFERHSSLAGEQYF.